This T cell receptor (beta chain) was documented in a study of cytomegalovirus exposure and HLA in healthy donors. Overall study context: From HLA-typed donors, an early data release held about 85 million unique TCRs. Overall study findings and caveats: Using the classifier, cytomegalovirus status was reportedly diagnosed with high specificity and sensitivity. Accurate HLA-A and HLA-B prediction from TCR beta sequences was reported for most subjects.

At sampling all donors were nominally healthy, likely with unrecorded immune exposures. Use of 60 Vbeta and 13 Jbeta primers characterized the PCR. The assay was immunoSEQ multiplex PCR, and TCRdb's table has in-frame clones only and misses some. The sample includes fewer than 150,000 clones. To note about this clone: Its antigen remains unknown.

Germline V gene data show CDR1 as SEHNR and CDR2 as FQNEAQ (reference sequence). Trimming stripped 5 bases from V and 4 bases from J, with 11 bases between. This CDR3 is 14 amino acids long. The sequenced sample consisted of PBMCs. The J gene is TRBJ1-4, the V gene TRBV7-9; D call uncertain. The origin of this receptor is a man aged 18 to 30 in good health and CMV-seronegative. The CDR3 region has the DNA TGTGCCAGCAGCCCTACAGCCTTTAATGAAAAACTGTTTTTT. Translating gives CASSPTAFNEKLFF.